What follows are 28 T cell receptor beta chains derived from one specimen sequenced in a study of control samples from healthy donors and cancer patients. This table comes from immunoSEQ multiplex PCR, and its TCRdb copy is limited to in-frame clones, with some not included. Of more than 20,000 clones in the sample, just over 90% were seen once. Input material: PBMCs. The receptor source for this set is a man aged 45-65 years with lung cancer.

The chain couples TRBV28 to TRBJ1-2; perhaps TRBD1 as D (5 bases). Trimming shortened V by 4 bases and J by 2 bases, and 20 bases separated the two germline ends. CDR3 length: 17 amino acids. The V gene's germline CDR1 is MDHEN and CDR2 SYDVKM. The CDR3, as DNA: TGTGCCAGCAGTTGGGGGGTAACCATCACCCCCAACTATGGCTACACCTTC. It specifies CASSWGVTITPNYGYTF.

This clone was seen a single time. The chain's CDR3 is CASSWDRGEQYF. The CDR3 DNA reads as TGTGCCAGCAGCTGGGACAGGGGGGAGCAGTACTTC. The chain couples TRBV5-4 to TRBJ2-7, with 11 bases identical to TRBD1. Germline lookup yields CDR1 SGHNT and CDR2 YYREEE (reference sequence). With V trimmed by 3 bases and J by 7 bases, 0 bases remained unmatched. The CDR3 consists of 12 residues.

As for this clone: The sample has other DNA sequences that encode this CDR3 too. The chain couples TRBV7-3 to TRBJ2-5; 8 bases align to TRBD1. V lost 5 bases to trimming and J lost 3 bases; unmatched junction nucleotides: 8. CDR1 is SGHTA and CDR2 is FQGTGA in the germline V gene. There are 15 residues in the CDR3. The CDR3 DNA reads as TGTGCCAGCAGCCCTGACAGGGGCCGAGAAGAGACCCAGTACTTC. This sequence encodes CASSPDRGREETQYF.

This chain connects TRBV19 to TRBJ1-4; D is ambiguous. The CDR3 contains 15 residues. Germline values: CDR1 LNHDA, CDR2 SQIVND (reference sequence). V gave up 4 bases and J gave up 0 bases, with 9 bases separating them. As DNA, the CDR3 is TGTGCCAGTAGTAAAGAGATTGCAACTAATGAAAAACTGTTTTTT. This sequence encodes CASSKEIATNEKLFF. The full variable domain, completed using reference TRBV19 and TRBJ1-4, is DGGITQSPKYLFRKEGQNVTLSCEQNLNHDAMYWYRQDPGQGLRLIYYSQIVNDFQKGDIAEGYSVSREKKESFPLTVTSAQKNPTAFYLCASSKEIATNEKLFFGSGTQLSVL.

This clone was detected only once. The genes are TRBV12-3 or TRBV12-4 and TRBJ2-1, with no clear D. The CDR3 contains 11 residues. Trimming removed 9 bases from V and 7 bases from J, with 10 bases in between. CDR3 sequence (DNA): TGTGCCAGTTCTCCTAGTAATGAGCAGTTCTTC. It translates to CASSPSNEQFF.

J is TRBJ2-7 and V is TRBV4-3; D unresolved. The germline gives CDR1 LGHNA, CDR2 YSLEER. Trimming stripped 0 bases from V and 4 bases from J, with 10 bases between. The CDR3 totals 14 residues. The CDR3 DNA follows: TGCGCCAGCAGCCAAGAGGCCACAAGTTACGAGCAGTACTTC. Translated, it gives CASSQEATSYEQYF.

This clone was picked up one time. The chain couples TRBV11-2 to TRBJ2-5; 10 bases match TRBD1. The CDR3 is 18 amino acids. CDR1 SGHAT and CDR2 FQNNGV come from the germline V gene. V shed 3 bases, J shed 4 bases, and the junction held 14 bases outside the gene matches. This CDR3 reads CASSLGAGQGRVGETQYF. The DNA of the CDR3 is TGTGCCAGCAGCTTGGGGGCGGGACAGGGGAGGGTTGGAGAGACCCAGTACTTC.

The CDR3 coding sequence is TGTGCCAGCACTCCTTACACAGATACGCAGTATTTT. Protein: CASTPYTDTQYF. The chain has TRBV7-2 and TRBJ2-3; D is undetermined. V lost 7 bases to trimming and J lost 2 bases, with 7 bases between them. The CDR3 runs to 12 residues. CDR1 and CDR2 (germline): SGHTA, FQGNSA.

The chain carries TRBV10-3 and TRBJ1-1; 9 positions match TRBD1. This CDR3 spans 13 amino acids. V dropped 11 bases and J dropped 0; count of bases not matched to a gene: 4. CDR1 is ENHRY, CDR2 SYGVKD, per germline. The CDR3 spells CAATGGLNTEAFF. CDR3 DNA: TGTGCCGCAACAGGGGGCCTGAACACTGAAGCTTTCTTT.

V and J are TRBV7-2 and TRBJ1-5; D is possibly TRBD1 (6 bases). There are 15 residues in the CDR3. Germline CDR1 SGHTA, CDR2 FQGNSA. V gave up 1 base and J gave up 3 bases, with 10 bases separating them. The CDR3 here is CASSLEAGVNQPQHF. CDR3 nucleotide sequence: TGTGCCAGCAGCTTAGAGGCAGGGGTCAATCAGCCCCAGCATTTT.

CDR3 nucleotides: TGCGCCAGCAGCTTTGGGCTGACAGGGGGATTGCAAGAAAAACTGTTTTTT. Amino acids: CASSFGLTGGLQEKLFF. V gene TRBV5-1 combines with J gene TRBJ1-4; TRBD1 matches 9 bases. The CDR3 spans 17 residues. Unmatched junction bases numbered 13, after V lost 2 bases and J lost 8 bases. Germline CDR1 is SGHRS and CDR2 is YFSETQ.

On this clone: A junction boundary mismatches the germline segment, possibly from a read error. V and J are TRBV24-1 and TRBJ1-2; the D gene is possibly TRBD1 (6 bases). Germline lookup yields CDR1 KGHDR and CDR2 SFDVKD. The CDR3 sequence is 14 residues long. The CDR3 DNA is TGTGCCACCAGTGATTCCGGGACAAACTATGGCCACACCTTC. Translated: CATSDSGTNYGHTF.

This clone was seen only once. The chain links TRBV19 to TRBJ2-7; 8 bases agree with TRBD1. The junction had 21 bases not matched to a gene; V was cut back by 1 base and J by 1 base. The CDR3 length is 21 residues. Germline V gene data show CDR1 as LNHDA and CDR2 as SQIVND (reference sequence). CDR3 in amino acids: CASSIGALGQGAPGPSYEQYF. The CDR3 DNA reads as TGTGCCAGTAGTATAGGAGCGCTAGGACAGGGCGCACCGGGGCCTTCCTACGAGCAGTACTTC.

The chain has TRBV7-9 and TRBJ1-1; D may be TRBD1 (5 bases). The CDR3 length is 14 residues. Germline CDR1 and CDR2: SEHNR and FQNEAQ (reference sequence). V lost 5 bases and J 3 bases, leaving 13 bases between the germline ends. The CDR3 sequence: CASSNQGGDTEAFF. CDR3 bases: TGTGCCAGCAGCAACCAGGGTGGGGACACTGAAGCTTTCTTT. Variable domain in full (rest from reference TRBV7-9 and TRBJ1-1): DTGVSQNPRHKITKRGQNVTFRCDPISEHNRLYWYRQTLGQGPEFLTYFQNEAQLEKSRLLSDRFSAERPKGSFSTLEIQRTEQGDSAMYLCASSNQGGDTEAFFGQGTRLTVV.

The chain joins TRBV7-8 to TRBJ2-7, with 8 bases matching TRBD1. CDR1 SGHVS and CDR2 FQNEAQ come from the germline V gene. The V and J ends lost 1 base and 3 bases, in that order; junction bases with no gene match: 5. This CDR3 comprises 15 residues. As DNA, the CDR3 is TGTGCCAGCAGCTTAGAAGCCAGGGGGCTCTACGAGCAGTACTTC. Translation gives CASSLEARGLYEQYF.

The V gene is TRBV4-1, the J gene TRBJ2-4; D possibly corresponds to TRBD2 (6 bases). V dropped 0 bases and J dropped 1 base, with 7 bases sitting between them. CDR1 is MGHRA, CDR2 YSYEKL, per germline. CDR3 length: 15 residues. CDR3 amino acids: CASSQESGAKNIQYF. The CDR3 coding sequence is TGCGCCAGCAGCCAAGAGAGCGGGGCCAAAAACATTCAGTACTTC.

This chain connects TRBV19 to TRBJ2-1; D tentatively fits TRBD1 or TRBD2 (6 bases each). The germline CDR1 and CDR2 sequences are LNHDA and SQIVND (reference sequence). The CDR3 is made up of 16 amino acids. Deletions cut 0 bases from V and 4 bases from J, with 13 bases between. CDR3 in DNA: TGTGCCAGTAGTATAGACCCGGGGGCCATATACAATGAGCAGTTCTTC. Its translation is CASSIDPGAIYNEQFF.

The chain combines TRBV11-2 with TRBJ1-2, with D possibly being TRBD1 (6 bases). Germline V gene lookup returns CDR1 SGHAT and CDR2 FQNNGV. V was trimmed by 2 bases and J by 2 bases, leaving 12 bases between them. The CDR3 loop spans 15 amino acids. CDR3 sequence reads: CASSLRGGWNYGYTF. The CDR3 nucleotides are TGTGCCAGCAGCTTACGGGGGGGCTGGAACTATGGCTACACCTTC.

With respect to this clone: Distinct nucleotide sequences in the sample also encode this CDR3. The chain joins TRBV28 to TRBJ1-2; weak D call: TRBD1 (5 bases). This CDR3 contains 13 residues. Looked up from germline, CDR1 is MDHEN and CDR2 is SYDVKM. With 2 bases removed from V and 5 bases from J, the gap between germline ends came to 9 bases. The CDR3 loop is CASSLRGAYGYTF. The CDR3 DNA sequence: TGTGCCAGCAGTTTACGAGGGGCTTATGGCTACACCTTC.

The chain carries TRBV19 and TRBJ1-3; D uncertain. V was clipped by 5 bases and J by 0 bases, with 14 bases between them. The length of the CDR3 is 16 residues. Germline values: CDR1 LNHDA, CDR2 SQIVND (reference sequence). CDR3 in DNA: TGTGCCAGTAGTCCACTAACGGATCCCTCTGGAAACACCATATATTTT. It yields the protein CASSPLTDPSGNTIYF.

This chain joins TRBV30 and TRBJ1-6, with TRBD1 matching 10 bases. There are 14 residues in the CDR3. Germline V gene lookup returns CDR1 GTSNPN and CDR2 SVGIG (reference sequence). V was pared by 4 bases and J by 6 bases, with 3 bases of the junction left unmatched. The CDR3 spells CAWTRDRGNSPLHF. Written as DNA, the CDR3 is TGTGCCTGGACCCGGGACAGGGGTAATTCACCCCTCCACTTT. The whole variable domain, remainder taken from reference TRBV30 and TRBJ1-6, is SQTIHQWPATLVQPVGSPLSLECTVEGTSNPNLYWYRQAAGRGLQLLFYSVGIGQISSEVPQNLSASRPQDRQFILSSKKLLLSDSGFYLCAWTRDRGNSPLHFGNGTRLTVT.

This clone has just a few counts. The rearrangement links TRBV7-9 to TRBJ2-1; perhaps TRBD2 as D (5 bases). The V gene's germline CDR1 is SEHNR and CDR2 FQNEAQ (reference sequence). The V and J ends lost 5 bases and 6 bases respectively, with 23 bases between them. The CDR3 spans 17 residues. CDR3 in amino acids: CASSPPFREPRSNEQFF. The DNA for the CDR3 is TGTGCCAGCAGCCCGCCGTTCCGGGAACCTCGGTCCAATGAGCAGTTCTTC.

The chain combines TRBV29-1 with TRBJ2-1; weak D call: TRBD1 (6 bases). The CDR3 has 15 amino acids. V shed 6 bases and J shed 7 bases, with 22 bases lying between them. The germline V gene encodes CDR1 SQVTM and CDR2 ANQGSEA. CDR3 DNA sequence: TGCAGCGTGGGCCCTAGGACAGAGCCGGGGAATGAGCAGTTCTTC. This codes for CSVGPRTEPGNEQFF.

CDR3: CASSQVFGAETQYF. For the CDR3, the DNA is TGTGCCAGCAGCCAAGTTTTCGGGGCGGAGACCCAGTACTTC. The rearrangement uses TRBV3-1 (or the pseudogene TRBV3-2) and TRBJ2-5, with D possibly being TRBD1 or TRBD2 (5 bases each). CDR3 length: 14 amino acids. Trimming cost V 1 base and J 5 bases, with 11 bases left between them. Germline CDR1 reads LGHDT; CDR2 reads YNNKEL (reference sequence).

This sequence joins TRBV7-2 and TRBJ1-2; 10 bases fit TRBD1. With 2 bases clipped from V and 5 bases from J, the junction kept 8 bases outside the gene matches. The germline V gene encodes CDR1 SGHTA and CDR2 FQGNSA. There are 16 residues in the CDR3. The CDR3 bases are TGTGCCAGCAGCTTAATGACAGGGGGCGCAGGTTATGGCTACACCTTC. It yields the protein CASSLMTGGAGYGYTF.

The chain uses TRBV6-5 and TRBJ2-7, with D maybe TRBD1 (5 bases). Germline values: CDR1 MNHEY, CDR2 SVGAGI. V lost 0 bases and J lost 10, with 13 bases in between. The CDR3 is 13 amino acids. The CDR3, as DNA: TGTGCCAGCAGTTACTCAGCGCAGGGTGTACAGTACTTC. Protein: CASSYSAQGVQYF.

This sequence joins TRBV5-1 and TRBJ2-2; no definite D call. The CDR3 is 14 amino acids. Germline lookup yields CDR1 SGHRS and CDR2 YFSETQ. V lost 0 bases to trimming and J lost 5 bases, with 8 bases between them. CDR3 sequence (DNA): TGCGCCAGCAGCTTGGCGGAGAGTACCGGGGAGCTGTTTTTT. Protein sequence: CASSLAESTGELFF.

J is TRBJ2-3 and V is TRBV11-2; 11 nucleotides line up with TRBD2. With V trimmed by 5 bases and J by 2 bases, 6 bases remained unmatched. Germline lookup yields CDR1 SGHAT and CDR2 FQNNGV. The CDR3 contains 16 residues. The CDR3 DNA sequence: TGTGCCAGCAGCCCTACTAGCGGGGGACTCACAGATACGCAGTATTTT. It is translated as CASSPTSGGLTDTQYF.